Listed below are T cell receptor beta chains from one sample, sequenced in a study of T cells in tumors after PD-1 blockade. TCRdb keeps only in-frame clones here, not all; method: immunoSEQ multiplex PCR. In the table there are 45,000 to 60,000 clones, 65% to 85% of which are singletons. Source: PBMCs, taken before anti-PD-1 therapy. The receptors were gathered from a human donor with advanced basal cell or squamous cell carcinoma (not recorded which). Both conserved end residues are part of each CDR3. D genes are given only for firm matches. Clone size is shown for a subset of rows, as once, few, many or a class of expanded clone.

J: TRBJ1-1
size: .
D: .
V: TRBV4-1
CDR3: CASSRGPAADTEAFF
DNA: TGCGCCAGCAGCCGAGGACCGGCCGCGGACACTGAAGCTTTCTTT

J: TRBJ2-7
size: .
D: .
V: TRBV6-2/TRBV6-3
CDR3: CASSYGRVAYEQYF
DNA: TGTGCCAGCAGTTACGGCAGGGTCGCCTACGAGCAGTACTTC

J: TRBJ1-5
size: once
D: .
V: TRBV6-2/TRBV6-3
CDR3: CASSYSSDQPQHF
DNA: TGTGCCAGCAGTTACTCCTCAGATCAGCCCCAGCATTTT

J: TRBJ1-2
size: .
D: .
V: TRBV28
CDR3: CASTSFQNYGYTF
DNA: TGTGCCAGCACCTCGTTTCAGAACTATGGCTACACCTTC

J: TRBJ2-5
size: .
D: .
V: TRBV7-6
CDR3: CASSPEGWTQYF
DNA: TGTGCCAGCAGCCCCGAGGGGTGGACCCAGTACTTC

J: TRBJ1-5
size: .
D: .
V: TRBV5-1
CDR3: CASSLAGGWDQPQHF
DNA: TGCGCCAGCAGCTTGGCCGGGGGGTGGGATCAGCCCCAGCATTTT

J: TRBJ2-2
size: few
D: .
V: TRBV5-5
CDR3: CASSFRLAPGELFF
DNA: TGTGCCAGCAGCTTTCGGCTAGCACCCGGGGAGCTGTTTTTT

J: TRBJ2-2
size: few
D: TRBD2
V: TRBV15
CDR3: CATSRDRWTSVNTGELFF
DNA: TGTGCCACCAGCAGAGATCGGTGGACTAGCGTAAACACCGGGGAGCTGTTTTTT

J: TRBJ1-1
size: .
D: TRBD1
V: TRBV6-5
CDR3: CASSTGTGKAFF
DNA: TGTGCCAGCAGTACCGGGACAGGGAAAGCTTTCTTT

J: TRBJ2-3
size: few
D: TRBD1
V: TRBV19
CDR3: CASRDRGRITDTQYF
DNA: TGTGCCAGTAGGGACAGGGGGCGCATCACAGATACGCAGTATTTT

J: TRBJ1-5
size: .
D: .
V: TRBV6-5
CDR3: CASSYSGGGAGPQHF
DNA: TGTGCCAGCAGTTACTCGGGGGGTGGGGCCGGGCCCCAGCATTTT

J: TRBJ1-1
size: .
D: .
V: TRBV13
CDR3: CASSWTNQGGETEAFF
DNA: TGTGCCAGCAGCTGGACCAACCAGGGAGGAGAAACTGAAGCTTTCTTT

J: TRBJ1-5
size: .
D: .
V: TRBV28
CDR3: CASSLSGFNQPQHF
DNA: TGTGCCAGCAGTTTATCGGGGTTTAATCAGCCCCAGCATTTT

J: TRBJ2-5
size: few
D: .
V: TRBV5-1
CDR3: CASSLLGAETQYF
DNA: TGCGCCAGCAGCTTATTGGGAGCGGAGACCCAGTACTTC

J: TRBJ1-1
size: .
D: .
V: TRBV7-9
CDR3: CASSLMSSSVMNTEAFF
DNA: TGTGCCAGCAGCTTAATGTCCTCGTCGGTCATGAACACTGAAGCTTTCTTT

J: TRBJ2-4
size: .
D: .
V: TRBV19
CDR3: CASSIRDTKNIQYF
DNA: TGTGCCAGTAGTATCCGGGACACCAAAAACATTCAGTACTTC

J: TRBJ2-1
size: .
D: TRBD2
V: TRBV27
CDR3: CASSLLLAAEQFF
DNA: TGTGCCAGCAGTTTACTACTAGCGGCTGAGCAGTTCTTC

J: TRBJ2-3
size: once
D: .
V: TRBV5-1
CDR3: CASSRDSKGLQYF
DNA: TGCGCCAGCTCGCGGGACTCCAAGGGGCTGCAGTATTTT

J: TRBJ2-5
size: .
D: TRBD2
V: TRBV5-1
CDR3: CASSTGLAGGQETQYF
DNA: TGCGCCAGCAGCACAGGACTAGCGGGAGGGCAAGAGACCCAGTACTTC

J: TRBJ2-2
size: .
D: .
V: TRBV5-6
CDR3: CASSLSGISAGELFF
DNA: TGTGCCAGCAGCTTGTCGGGTATTAGCGCCGGGGAGCTGTTTTTT

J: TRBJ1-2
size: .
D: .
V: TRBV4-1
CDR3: CASSPTRTGDGGYTF
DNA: TGCGCCAGCAGCCCGACTAGAACCGGGGATGGAGGCTACACCTTC

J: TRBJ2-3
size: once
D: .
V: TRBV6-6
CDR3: CASNDGSRSDTQYF
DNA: TGTGCCAGCAACGACGGGAGTCGGTCAGATACGCAGTATTTT

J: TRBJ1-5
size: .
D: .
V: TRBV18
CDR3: CASSPPGPSNQPQHF
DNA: TGTGCCAGCTCACCACCGGGACCTAGCAATCAGCCCCAGCATTTT

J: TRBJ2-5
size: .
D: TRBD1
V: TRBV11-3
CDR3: CASSPGTGGEETQYF
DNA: TGTGCCAGCAGCCCCGGGACAGGGGGCGAGGAGACCCAGTACTTC

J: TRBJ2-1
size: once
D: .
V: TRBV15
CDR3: CATTGGNLYNEQFF
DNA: TGTGCCACCACGGGCGGGAATCTCTACAATGAGCAGTTCTTC

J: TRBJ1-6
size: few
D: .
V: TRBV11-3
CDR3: CASSLRDNSPLHF
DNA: TGTGCCAGCAGCTTGAGGGACAATTCACCCCTCCACTTT

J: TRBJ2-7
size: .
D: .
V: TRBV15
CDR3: CATSRDGVRKQYF
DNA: TGTGCCACCAGCAGAGACGGAGTACGGAAGCAGTACTTC

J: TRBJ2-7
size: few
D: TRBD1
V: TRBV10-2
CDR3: CASSETGTGGWEQYF
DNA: TGCGCCAGCAGTGAGACCGGGACAGGGGGCTGGGAGCAGTACTTC

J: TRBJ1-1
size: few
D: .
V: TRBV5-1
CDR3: CASSLTGANTEAFF
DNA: TGCGCCAGCAGCTTAACGGGGGCCAACACTGAAGCTTTCTTT

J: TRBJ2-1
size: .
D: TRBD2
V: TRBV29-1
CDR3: CSVVEAGRSYNEQFF
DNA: TGCAGCGTTGTTGAAGCGGGGCGCTCCTACAATGAGCAGTTCTTC

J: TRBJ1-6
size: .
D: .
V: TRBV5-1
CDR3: CASSFRGDNSPLHF
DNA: TGCGCCAGCAGCTTCAGGGGAGATAATTCACCCCTCCACTTT

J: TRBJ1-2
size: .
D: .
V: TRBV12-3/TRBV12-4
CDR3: CASSFFGGFGYTF
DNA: TGTGCCAGCAGTTTTTTTGGTGGTTTTGGCTACACCTTC

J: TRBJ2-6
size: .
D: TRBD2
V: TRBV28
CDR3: CASSFRGLATGANVLTF
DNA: TGTGCCAGCAGTTTCAGGGGACTAGCGACTGGGGCCAACGTCCTGACTTTC

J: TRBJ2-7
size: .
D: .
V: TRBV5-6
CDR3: CASSPTPQNEQYF
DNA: TGTGCCAGCAGCCCCACCCCACAGAATGAGCAGTACTTC

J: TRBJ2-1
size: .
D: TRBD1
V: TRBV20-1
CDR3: CSAGGADRGYNEQFF
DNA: TGCAGTGCTGGTGGGGCTGACAGGGGATACAATGAGCAGTTCTTC

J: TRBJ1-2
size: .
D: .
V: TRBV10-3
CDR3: CAISATGRGDYGYTF
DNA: TGTGCCATCAGCGCTACAGGTCGTGGAGACTATGGCTACACCTTC

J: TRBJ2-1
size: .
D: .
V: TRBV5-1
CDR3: CASSLDSSTYNEQFF
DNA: TGCGCCAGCAGCTTAGACTCGTCAACCTACAATGAGCAGTTCTTC

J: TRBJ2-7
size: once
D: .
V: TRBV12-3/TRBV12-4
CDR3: CASSLALSYEQYF
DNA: TGTGCCAGCAGTTTGGCCCTCTCCTACGAGCAGTACTTC

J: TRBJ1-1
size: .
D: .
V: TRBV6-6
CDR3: CASSYELNTEAFF
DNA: TGTGCCAGCAGTTATGAGCTGAACACTGAAGCTTTCTTT